This T cell receptor (beta chain) is drawn from a study of CD8 T cells in Susac syndrome. On this clonotype itself: The junction differs from germline at one of its ends, possibly a read error.

Reverse transcription used roughly 0.5 to 1 ug RNA and random hexamers. TCRdb reprocessed the immunoSEQ multiplex PCR reads with MiXCR, giving one entry per CDR3 protein. The sample comprises about 400,000 distinct CDR3 sequences, approximately 89% of which are singletons, and roughly 0.1% rests with the top ten. The CDR3 is 15 amino acids. Germline V gene sequence: CDR1 SGHDN, CDR2 FVKESK. The chain is built from TRBV14 and TRBJ2-5; D not resolved. The TCR originated in a human donor with multiple sclerosis. The sample taken for sequencing was CD8+ T cells from PBMCs. CDR3 loop: CASSQAGEAQEAQYF. The DNA of the CDR3 is TGTGCCAGCAGCCAAGCGGGTGAAGCACAAGAGGCCCAGTACTTC.